The entry that follows covers one T cell receptor (beta chain) sequence. Its antigen is unidentified. These data come from a study of response to subunit inactivated influenza vaccine. The study, taken as a whole, reports: Authors suggested seasonal influenza vaccinations each recruit few new T cells.

One entry per CDR3 protein results from TCRdb running MiXCR on the RT-PCR reads. The repertoire holds under 800,000 distinct CDR3 sequences, with around 13% as singletons. The TCR sequence derives from a middle-aged man who received an inactivated influenza vaccine. The input for sequencing was PBMCs from blood, taken 14 to 15 days before vaccination.

The CDR3 nucleotides are TGTGCCAGCAACAGGGGCCTGGACACTGAAGCTTTCTTT. It is translated as CASNRGLDTEAFF. This chain links TRBV12-3 or TRBV12-4 with TRBJ1-1, with 7 bases identical to TRBD1. The V segment lost 7 bases and the J segment 3 bases; nucleotides outside the gene matches: 5. This CDR3 has 13 residues.